The 11 T cell receptor beta chains in this list originate from one sample, sequenced in a study of neurological immune-mediated disorders. Time point indicated: technical triplicate 1. In TCRdb, the 5' RACE reads were re-called with MiXCR into one record per CDR3 protein. The table has tens of thousands of distinct CDR3 sequences, less than 15% seen once. Sequencing input: CD4+ T cells from blood. These receptor sequences come from a female donor with HTLV-1-associated myelopathy (HAM/TSP).

Of note for this clonotype: This may come from a read error, since a much larger clone is one base off. This chain links TRBV7-6 with TRBJ2-3, with 7 positions matching TRBD1. J lost 7 bases, V lost 5 bases, and 6 bases had no gene match. There are 13 residues in the CDR3. CDR1 and CDR2 from the germline V gene are SGHVS and FNYEAQ. CDR3 DNA: TGTGCCAGCAGCCAGACAGGGACGAATACGCAGTATTTT. Its protein is CASSQTGTNTQYF.

This clonotype was counted at least ten times. The chain has TRBV3-1 and TRBJ2-1; possibly TRBD1 or TRBD2 for D (5 bases each). The CDR3 sequence is 13 residues long. Trimming took off 4 bases at V and 14 bases at J, with 18 bases between the two ends. Per germline, CDR1 LGHDT and CDR2 YNNKEL (reference sequence). Written as DNA, the CDR3 is TGTGCCAGCAGCCCGGGGCGGCATGGTGTGGAGTTCTTC. As protein: CASSPGRHGVEFF.

There are many counts of this clonotype. The chain carries TRBV7-9 and TRBJ2-5, with TRBD2 as a possible D gene (5 bases). The V gene's germline CDR1 is SEHNR and CDR2 FQNEAQ (reference sequence). The CDR3 is made up of 16 amino acids. V dropped 4 bases and J dropped 5 bases, with 20 bases sitting between them. CDR3 region: CASSSRTALPGETQYF. CDR3 nucleotides: TGTGCCAGCAGCTCGAGGACTGCTCTACCGGGGGAGACCCAGTACTTC.

This clonotype was counted at least ten times. The J gene is TRBJ1-1, the V gene TRBV6-2 or TRBV6-3; D unresolved. The germline V gene encodes CDR1 MNHEY and CDR2 SVGEGT. The ends were cut back, 5 bases at V and 2 bases at J, with 9 bases in the middle. The length of the CDR3 is 13 residues. The CDR3 bases are TGTGCCAGCAGTAGATACAGTAACACTGAAGCTTTCTTT. Translating gives CASSRYSNTEAFF.

This clonotype has a count of ten or more. The rearrangement links TRBV20-1 to TRBJ2-1, with TRBD2 identical over 12 bases. Germline lookup yields CDR1 DFQATT and CDR2 SNEGSKA (reference sequence). The junction had 11 bases not matched to a gene; V was cut back by 2 bases and J by 6 bases. The CDR3 is 17 amino acids. The CDR3 region has the DNA TGCAGTGCTAGAACCCCACTAGCGGGAGGCCCGTTCAATGAGCAGTTCTTC. This gives the protein CSARTPLAGGPFNEQFF.

There are many counts of this clonotype. This chain links TRBV6-6 with TRBJ2-5; D gene ambiguous. Trimming removed 2 bases at V and 3 bases at J, with 10 bases between. Germline-derived CDR1 and CDR2 are MNHNY and SVGAGI (reference sequence). This CDR3 has 14 amino acids. The CDR3 region is CASSYLAGEETQYF. CDR3 coding DNA: TGTGCCAGCAGTTACCTGGCAGGCGAAGAGACCCAGTACTTC.

This clonotype was seen at least ten times. This rearrangement joins TRBV29-1 to TRBJ2-7; no reliable D call. Trimming cost V 7 bases and J 7 bases, with 11 bases left between them. Per germline, CDR1 SQVTM and CDR2 ANQGSEA. The CDR3 covers 10 residues. The CDR3 region has the DNA TGCAGCGCCTCGGTTGGAGAGCAGTACTTC. It encodes CSASVGEQYF.

This clonotype has at least ten counts. This chain uses TRBV20-1 with TRBJ2-1; D is undetermined. Germline V gene lookup returns CDR1 DFQATT and CDR2 SNEGSKA (reference sequence). The CDR3 runs 12 residues. Trimming removed 8 bases from V and 3 bases from J, with 11 bases in between. The CDR3: CSSRDGYNEQFF. Written as DNA, the CDR3 is TGCAGTTCAAGGGATGGCTACAATGAGCAGTTCTTC.

This clonotype was seen repeatedly, ten times or more. This chain joins TRBV6-5 and TRBJ2-7; D is ambiguous. The V gene lost 6 bases and the J gene lost 0 bases, with 15 bases spanning the gap. Per germline, CDR1 MNHEY and CDR2 SVGAGI. The CDR3 length is 15 residues. CDR3 sequence: CASSRSAPISYEQYF. The DNA of the CDR3 is TGTGCCAGCAGCCGCTCGGCACCTATCTCCTACGAGCAGTACTTC.

This clonotype was found many times. The rearrangement joins TRBV5-4 to TRBJ2-1, with 12 nucleotides matching TRBD2. Trimming removed 4 bases from V and 7 bases from J; junction bases left unmatched: 12. CDR1 and CDR2 (germline): SGHNT, YYREEE (reference sequence). The CDR3 spans 17 residues. The CDR3 sequence: CASSPGPSGGAVNEQFF. The CDR3 DNA is TGTGCCAGCAGCCCGGGGCCTAGCGGGGGGGCCGTAAATGAGCAGTTCTTC.

Worth noting for this clonotype: The junction shows a germline mismatch at one end, possibly a read error. The rearrangement links TRBV20-1 to TRBJ2-7; the D gene is possibly TRBD2 (7 bases). CDR1 DFQATT and CDR2 SNEGSKA come from the germline V gene (reference sequence). This CDR3 region has 14 residues. The CDR3 DNA reads as TGCAGTGCTATAGATCAGGGAGGGGGTAGGGAGCAATACTTC. As protein: CSAIDQGGGREQYF.